This TCR beta chain emerged from a study of blood T cell repertoires in COVID-19. Turning to the study itself: Sites in the United States, Italy and Spain provided acute and convalescent COVID-19 samples. PBMCs, B-cell-depleted T cells, or T cells provided the cDNA or gDNA that made up the material.

Clones were read by immunoSEQ multiplex PCR, and TCRdb kept only the in-frame ones, dropping some. Among about 30,000 clones, 91% were seen once, and the ten largest hold approximately 9.8%. The V and J ends lost 3 bases and 5 bases, in that order; junction bases with no gene match: 6. CDR3 length equals 14 residues. Per the germline V gene, CDR1 is MNHNS and CDR2 is SASEGT. The origin of this receptor is a human donor with active COVID-19. The donor label of this sample is uncertain. Sequencing used peripheral blood. V gene TRBV6-1 combines with J gene TRBJ1-2; TRBD1 aligns across 7 bases. The chain's CDR3 is CASSETRGLYGYTF. The CDR3 nucleotides read TGTGCCAGCAGTGAGACCAGGGGGTTATATGGCTACACCTTC.